A selection of T cell receptor beta chains follows, all from one sample in a study of blood T cell repertoires in COVID-19. Using immunoSEQ multiplex PCR, the repertoire was profiled, and TCRdb retains in-frame clones only, with some absent. The table has 140,000 or so clones, roughly 86% seen once. Sequencing was done on a sample of peripheral blood. The receptors shown here come from a man between 65 and 79 years old with acute or convalescent COVID-19. Both conserved end residues are part of each CDR3. The D gene is left open where the match is weak. The size of a clone is reported for some rows only, either as once, few or many, or as a class for expanded clones.

d_call	v_call	j_call	clone_size	cdr3_aa	cdr3_nt
NA	TRBV7-8	TRBJ1-6	NA	CASSVYNRDSPLHF	TGTGCCAGCAGCGTATACAACAGGGATTCACCCCTCCACTTT
NA	TRBV15	TRBJ2-5	NA	CATSRDQGIWETQYF	TGTGCCACCAGCAGAGATCAGGGGATCTGGGAGACCCAGTACTTC
TRBD1	TRBV3-1/TRBV3-2	TRBJ1-4	NA	CASSQDRSEGAGEKLFF	TGTGCCAGCAGCCAAGATAGGAGTGAGGGGGCAGGGGAAAAACTGTTTTTT
NA	TRBV12-2	TRBJ1-3	NA	CASRCEAIGGGNTIYF	TGTGCAAGTCGGTGCGAGGCAATAGGTGGTGGAAACACCATATATTTT
NA	TRBV15	TRBJ2-1	NA	CATSLRRGYNEQFF	TGTGCCACCAGCCTACGGCGCGGTTACAATGAGCAGTTCTTC
NA	TRBV3-1/TRBV3-2	TRBJ2-5	NA	CASSLGAVETQYF	TGTGCCAGCAGCCTAGGGGCAGTAGAGACCCAGTACTTC
NA	TRBV6-6	TRBJ2-5	NA	CASSYWSGKQETQYF	TGTGCCAGCAGTTACTGGTCAGGAAAGCAAGAGACCCAGTACTTC
NA	TRBV12-3/TRBV12-4	TRBJ2-7	NA	CASSRGLPYEQYF	TGTGCCAGCAGTCGAGGACTGCCCTACGAGCAGTACTTC
TRBD2	TRBV5-1	TRBJ2-5	once	CASSSGVGGQETQYF	TGCGCCAGCAGCTCCGGAGTGGGGGGGCAAGAGACCCAGTACTTC
NA	TRBV19	TRBJ1-3	NA	CASSRDPAGNTIYF	TGTGCCAGTAGCCGAGATCCCGCTGGAAACACCATATATTTT
TRBD1	TRBV19	TRBJ2-1	NA	CASSKDRGINYNEQFF	TGTGCCAGTAGTAAAGACAGGGGGATTAATTACAATGAGCAGTTCTTC
NA	TRBV2	TRBJ2-1	NA	CASSGTHNEQFF	TGTGCCAGCAGTGGGACTCACAATGAGCAGTTCTTC
NA	TRBV13	TRBJ1-1	NA	CASSLEAGTEAFF	TGTGCCAGCAGCTTAGAAGCTGGCACTGAAGCTTTCTTT
NA	TRBV5-1	TRBJ2-7	NA	CASSTGVGQTAYEQYF	TGCGCCAGCAGCACTGGGGTTGGACAGACAGCCTACGAGCAGTACTTC
NA	TRBV28	TRBJ1-5	NA	CASSLEGTYSNQPQHF	TGTGCCAGCAGTTTGGAGGGAACCTATAGCAATCAGCCCCAGCATTTT
TRBD1	TRBV5-8	TRBJ2-5	NA	CASSFGTGRSETQYF	TGTGCCAGCAGCTTCGGGACAGGGAGATCGGAGACCCAGTACTTC
TRBD2	TRBV29-1	TRBJ2-1	NA	CSVGGLAGVNNEQFF	TGCAGCGTTGGGGGACTAGCGGGAGTCAACAATGAGCAGTTCTTC
NA	TRBV5-4	TRBJ2-6	NA	CASSLGRRSGANVLTF	TGTGCCAGCAGCTTGGGGCGGCGCTCTGGGGCCAACGTCCTGACTTTC
NA	TRBV13	TRBJ2-2	NA	CASSPRLGRETGELFF	TGTGCCAGCAGCCCGAGACTAGGCCGGGAGACCGGGGAGCTGTTTTTT